This entry describes one TCR beta chain. Its target is not known. The ends lost 5 bases at V and 2 bases at J; junction bases unmatched: 8. CDR3 size: 15 residues. Germline lookup yields CDR1 MNHNS and CDR2 SASEGT. These data are taken from a study of cytomegalovirus exposure and HLA in healthy donors. Broader study findings: Accurate predictions that matched the HLA-A and HLA-B alleles of most subjects were reportedly made from TCR beta sequences. Certain indistinguishable V segments, among them TRBV6-2 and TRBV6-3, were excluded. The classifier reportedly diagnosed cytomegalovirus status with high sensitivity and specificity.

Researchers ran the PCR with 60 Vbeta and 13 Jbeta primers. Generated by immunoSEQ multiplex PCR, the TCRdb table keeps only in-frame clones and is missing some. The sample yields roughly 110,000 clones, 76% seen once. The clonotype comes from a woman in her thirties or forties in good health and CMV-seropositive. The chain carries TRBV6-1 and TRBJ2-5, with 7 nucleotides matching TRBD1. The sequenced material came from PBMCs. The DNA for the CDR3 is TGTGCCAGCAGTATTGGACAGGTCAAACAAGAGACCCAGTACTTC. Protein sequence: CASSIGQVKQETQYF.